This TCR beta chain was retrieved from a study of Ad26.COV2.S vaccination and SARS-CoV-2 variants. Study-level background: The COV1001 Ad26.COV2.S trial arm included the donor. Ad26.COV2.S, an intramuscular injection, was given once or twice 56 days apart.

Some clones are missing from TCRdb's copy, which holds only in-frame ones; the method was immunoSEQ multiplex PCR. The table shows 350,000 to 450,000 clones, with about four fifths occurring only once. This clone was seen once. Its matching antigen is unknown. Indicated treatment: about 20 received Ad26.COV2.S at low or high dose, single or two shots; 5 received placebo; per-sample allocation not given. Samples were taken on day 63 after the first vaccine or placebo injection. The CDR3 has 17 residues. Germline V gene data show CDR1 as SGHTA and CDR2 as FQGNSA. The V gene lost 5 bases and the J gene lost 0 bases, with 18 bases spanning the gap. General study findings and limits: Analytic work on TCR breadth and depth might have understated the full extent of total T cell responses. People who got the vaccine or the placebo had similar non-spike TCR breadth.

V usage is TRBV7-2 and J usage is TRBJ2-3; TRBD2 might be the D (7 bases). The material was peripheral blood, obtained in a trial of Ad26.COV2.S vaccine versus placebo. This TCR came from a person aged 18-65 years who received the Ad26.COV2.S COVID-19 vaccine or a placebo. The CDR3 here is CASSLNGGASSTDTQYF. CDR3 DNA: TGTGCCAGCAGCCTCAATGGGGGGGCGAGTAGCACAGATACGCAGTATTTT.